Listed below are T cell receptor beta chains from one sample, sequenced in a study of T cell changes during pregnancy in multiple sclerosis. Generated by immunoSEQ multiplex PCR, the TCRdb table keeps only in-frame clones and is missing some. The sample lists about 66,000 clones, less than 95% occurring once. The sequencing here drew on peripheral blood, taken in the third trimester of pregnancy. These receptors all stem from a female donor with multiple sclerosis, enrolled in a pregnancy study. The CDR3 runs from the conserved cysteine through the conserved F or W. D genes are given only for firm matches. The size field is filled for only some rows; it gives once, few, many or a size class.

j_gene | d_gene | v_gene | abundance | CDR3aa | CDR3nt
TRBJ2-7 | TRBD2 | TRBV5-4 | once | CASSLVGAGGLPGSYEQYF | TGTGCCAGCAGCTTAGTGGGAGCGGGAGGGCTTCCTGGTTCCTACGAGCAGTACTTC
TRBJ2-2 | . | TRBV5-4 | . | CASSAADWSGELFF | TGTGCCAGCAGCGCGGCTGACTGGTCCGGGGAGCTGTTTTTT
TRBJ1-1 | TRBD1 | TRBV7-2 | . | CASSLGGQGRSFF | TGTGCCAGCAGCTTAGGGGGACAGGGGCGATCTTTCTTT
TRBJ2-1 | TRBD2 | TRBV2 | . | CASRLAGYNEQFF | TGTGCCAGCAGACTAGCGGGATACAATGAGCAGTTCTTC
TRBJ2-7 | . | TRBV14 | . | CASSQDRTALRGQYF | TGTGCCAGCAGCCAAGATCGGACAGCTCTACGTGGGCAGTACTTC
TRBJ2-7 | TRBD1 | TRBV27 | . | CASSPRDRAYEQYF | TGTGCCAGCAGTCCCCGGGACAGGGCCTACGAGCAGTACTTC
TRBJ2-2 | . | TRBV10-3 | . | CAIRMTGNTGELFF | TGTGCCATCAGAATGACAGGGAACACCGGGGAGCTGTTTTTT
TRBJ2-2 | TRBD1 | TRBV6-6 | . | CASQGASGELFF | TGTGCCTCTCAGGGGGCATCCGGGGAGCTGTTTTTT
TRBJ1-5 | . | TRBV6-5 | . | CASSYRRLDQPQHF | TGTGCCAGCAGTTACCGCAGGTTGGATCAGCCCCAGCATTTT
TRBJ2-7 | TRBD2 | TRBV4-1 | . | CASSQDVSSGSYEQYF | TGCGCCAGCAGCCAAGATGTGTCGAGCGGGAGCTACGAGCAGTACTTC
TRBJ2-3 | . | TRBV7-2 | . | CASSLRRGSDTQYF | TGTGCCAGCAGCTTACGGCGGGGTTCAGATACGCAGTATTTT
TRBJ2-3 | TRBD2 | TRBV7-2 | . | CASSLSGGPDTQYF | TGTGCCAGCAGCCTTAGCGGGGGTCCAGATACGCAGTATTTT
TRBJ1-2 | . | TRBV2 | . | CASHWGGSGSGYTF | TGTGCCAGCCACTGGGGAGGCAGTGGGTCTGGCTACACCTTC
TRBJ2-2 | TRBD1 | TRBV5-1 | . | CASSYGQGVFAGELFF | TGCGCCAGCAGCTATGGACAGGGGGTTTTTGCCGGGGAGCTGTTTTTT
TRBJ1-1 | . | TRBV7-9 | . | CASSPFYLTEAFF | TGTGCCAGCAGCCCATTCTACCTCACTGAAGCTTTCTTT
TRBJ1-2 | . | TRBV18 | . | CASSPMSGLRVGGYTF | TGTGCCAGCTCACCGATGTCGGGCCTGAGGGTTGGTGGCTACACCTTC
TRBJ1-3 | . | TRBV4-2 | . | CASSPNSGNTIYF | TGTGCCAGCAGCCCAAACTCTGGAAACACCATATATTTT
TRBJ2-2 | TRBD2 | TRBV7-9 | . | CASSFLAGSGTGELFF | TGTGCCAGCAGCTTCCTAGCGGGAAGTGGCACCGGGGAGCTGTTTTTT
TRBJ1-2 | . | TRBV21-1 | . | CASSRDRELVYGYTF | TGTGCCAGCAGCCGGGACAGGGAATTGGTCTATGGCTACACCTTC
TRBJ2-7 | . | TRBV19 | . | CASSIPSRVGPYEQYF | TGTGCCAGTAGTATCCCATCCAGGGTAGGGCCCTACGAGCAGTACTTC
TRBJ1-1 | TRBD1 | TRBV27 | . | CASSLDPRQGTFF | TGTGCCAGCAGTTTAGATCCCCGACAGGGTACTTTCTTT
TRBJ2-7 | TRBD1 | TRBV2 | . | CASTHWDRGSYEQYF | TGTGCCAGCACTCACTGGGACAGGGGCTCCTACGAGCAGTACTTC
TRBJ2-2 | . | TRBV5-1 | . | CASPTNTGELFF | TGCGCCAGTCCTACGAACACCGGGGAGCTGTTTTTT
TRBJ1-5 | TRBD1 | TRBV19 | . | CATNQGGAGQPQHF | TGTGCCACGAATCAGGGGGGCGCGGGTCAGCCCCAGCATTTT
TRBJ2-7 | . | TRBV11-3 | . | CASSLGKAGSYEQYF | TGTGCCAGCAGCTTAGGGAAAGCAGGGTCCTACGAGCAGTACTTC
TRBJ2-1 | . | TRBV7-2 | . | CASSLYGTPLSSYNEQFF | TGTGCCAGCAGCTTATACGGGACTCCCCTGAGCTCCTACAATGAGCAGTTCTTC
TRBJ2-3 | TRBD2 | TRBV7-2 | once | CASSSLAGSTDTQYF | TGTGCCAGCAGCTCATTAGCGGGGAGCACAGATACGCAGTATTTT
TRBJ2-3 | TRBD2 | TRBV7-8 | . | CASRTSGGTDTQYF | TGTGCCAGCAGGACTAGCGGGGGCACAGATACGCAGTATTTT
TRBJ2-1 | . | TRBV30 | . | CAWSFGREQFF | TGTGCCTGGAGTTTCGGTCGGGAGCAGTTCTTC
TRBJ2-5 | TRBD1 | TRBV5-1 | . | CASSPTTGQEETQYF | TGCGCCAGCAGTCCTACGACAGGGCAGGAGGAGACCCAGTACTTC
TRBJ1-1 | TRBD1 | TRBV27 | . | CASSRRQGGDGEAFF | TGTGCCAGCAGCCGGAGACAGGGGGGGGACGGTGAAGCTTTCTTT
TRBJ1-2 | TRBD1 | TRBV12-5 | . | CASGFPTPVPGGIGYGYTF | TGTGCTAGTGGTTTCCCCACACCCGTCCCAGGGGGGATAGGATATGGCTACACCTTC
TRBJ2-3 | TRBD1 | TRBV5-1 | . | CASSWTGASTDTQYF | TGCGCCAGCAGCTGGACAGGAGCTAGCACAGATACGCAGTATTTT
TRBJ1-3 | . | TRBV19 | once | CASSSPAGGIPSGNTIYF | TGTGCCAGTAGTAGTCCGGCCGGAGGAATTCCGTCTGGAAACACCATATATTTT
TRBJ2-1 | TRBD2 | TRBV27 | . | CASSRSMLAGGPNEQFF | TGTGCCAGCAGTCGTTCAATGCTAGCGGGAGGGCCAAATGAGCAGTTCTTC
TRBJ1-1 | . | TRBV9 | . | CASSPPVTEAFF | TGTGCCAGCAGCCCGCCAGTCACTGAAGCTTTCTTT
TRBJ1-5 | . | TRBV27 | few | CASSLSAGDQPQHF | TGTGCCAGCAGTTTATCGGCAGGGGATCAGCCCCAGCATTTT
TRBJ1-1 | TRBD1 | TRBV19 | . | CASRARQGALVNEAFF | TGTGCCAGCAGAGCCCGACAGGGGGCGCTTGTTAATGAAGCTTTCTTT
TRBJ1-1 | . | TRBV2 | . | CASTPNGLRGTLKNTEAFF | TGTGCCAGCACACCCAACGGTCTCAGGGGCACCCTAAAGAACACTGAAGCTTTCTTT
TRBJ1-6 | TRBD1 | TRBV2 | few | CASSGLSTGNSPLHF | TGTGCCAGCAGTGGCCTATCGACAGGGAATTCACCCCTCCACTTT